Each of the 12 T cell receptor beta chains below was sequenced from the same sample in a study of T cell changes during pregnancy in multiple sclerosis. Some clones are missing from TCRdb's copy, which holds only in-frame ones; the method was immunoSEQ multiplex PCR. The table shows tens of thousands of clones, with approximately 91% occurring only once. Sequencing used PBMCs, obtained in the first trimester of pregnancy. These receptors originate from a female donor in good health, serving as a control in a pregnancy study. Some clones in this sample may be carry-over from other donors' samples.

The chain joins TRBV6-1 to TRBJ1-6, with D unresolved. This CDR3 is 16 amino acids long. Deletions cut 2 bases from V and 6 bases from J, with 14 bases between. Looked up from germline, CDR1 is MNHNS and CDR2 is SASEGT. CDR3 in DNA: TGTGCCAGCAGTGAAAATACGGCAGGTGGTAATTCACCCCTCCACTTT. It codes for CASSENTAGGNSPLHF.

CDR3 nucleotides: TGTGCCAGCATCGTTAGGGGACAGACTAATGAAAAACTGTTTTTT. Translating it yields CASIVRGQTNEKLFF. V gene TRBV27 combines with J gene TRBJ1-4; 7 nucleotides align to TRBD1. V shed 7 bases and J 2 bases; nucleotides not matched to a gene: 7. The germline V gene has CDR1 MNHEY and CDR2 SMNVEV (reference sequence). This CDR3 comprises 15 residues.

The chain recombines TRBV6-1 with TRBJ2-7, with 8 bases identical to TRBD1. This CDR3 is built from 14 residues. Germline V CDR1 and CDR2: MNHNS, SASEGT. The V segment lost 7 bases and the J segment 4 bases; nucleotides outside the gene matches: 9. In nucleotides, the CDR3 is TGTGCCAGCACCCCGACAGGGGCCCTGTACGAGCAGTACTTC. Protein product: CASTPTGALYEQYF.

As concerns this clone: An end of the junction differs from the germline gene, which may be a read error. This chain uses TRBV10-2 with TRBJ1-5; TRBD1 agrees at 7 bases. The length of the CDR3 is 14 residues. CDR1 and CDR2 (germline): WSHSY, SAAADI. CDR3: CASRDREANQPQHF. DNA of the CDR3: TGCGCCAGCCGTGACAGGGAGGCCAATCAGCCCCAGCATTTT.

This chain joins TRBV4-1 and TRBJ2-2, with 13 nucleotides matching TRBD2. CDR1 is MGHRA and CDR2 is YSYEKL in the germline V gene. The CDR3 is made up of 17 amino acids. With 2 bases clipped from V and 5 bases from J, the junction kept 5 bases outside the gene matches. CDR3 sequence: CASSQPTSGGGTGELFF. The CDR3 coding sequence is TGCGCCAGCAGCCAACCCACTAGCGGGGGGGGAACCGGGGAGCTGTTTTTT.

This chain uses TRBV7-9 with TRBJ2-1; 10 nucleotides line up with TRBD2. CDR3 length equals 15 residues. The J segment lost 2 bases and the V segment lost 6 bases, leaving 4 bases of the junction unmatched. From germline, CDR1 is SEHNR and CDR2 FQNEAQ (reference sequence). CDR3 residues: CASSLTSGAYNEQFF. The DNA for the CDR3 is TGTGCCAGCAGTTTAACTAGCGGGGCCTACAATGAGCAGTTCTTC.

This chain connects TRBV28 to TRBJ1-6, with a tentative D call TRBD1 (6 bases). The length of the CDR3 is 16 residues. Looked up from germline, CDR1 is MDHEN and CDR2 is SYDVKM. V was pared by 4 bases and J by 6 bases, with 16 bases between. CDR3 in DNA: TGTGCCAGCAGTTCCCCCCACAGGGAGTTTAATTCACCCCTCCACTTT. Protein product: CASSSPHREFNSPLHF.

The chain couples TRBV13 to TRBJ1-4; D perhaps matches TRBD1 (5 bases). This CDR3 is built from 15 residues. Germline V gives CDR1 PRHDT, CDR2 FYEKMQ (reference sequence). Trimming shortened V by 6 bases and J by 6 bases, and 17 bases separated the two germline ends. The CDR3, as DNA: TGTGCCAGCAGTCCCTGGGGGACTGGGGATGAAAAACTGTTTTTT. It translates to CASSPWGTGDEKLFF.

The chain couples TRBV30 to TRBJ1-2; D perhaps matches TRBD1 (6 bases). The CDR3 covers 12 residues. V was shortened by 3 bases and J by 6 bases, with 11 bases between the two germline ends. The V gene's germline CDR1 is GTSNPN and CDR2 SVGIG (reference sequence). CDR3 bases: TGTGCCTGGAGCGCAGGGGTGAATGGCTACACCTTC. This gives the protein CAWSAGVNGYTF.

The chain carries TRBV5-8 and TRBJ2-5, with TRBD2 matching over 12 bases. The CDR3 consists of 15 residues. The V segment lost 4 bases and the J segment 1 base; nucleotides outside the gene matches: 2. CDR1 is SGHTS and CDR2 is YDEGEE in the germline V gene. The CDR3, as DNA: TGTGCCAGCAGCCCGGGACTAGCGGGCCAAGAGACCCAGTACTTC. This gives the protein CASSPGLAGQETQYF. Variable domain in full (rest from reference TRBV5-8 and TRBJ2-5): EAGVTQSPTHLIKTRGQQATLRCSPISGHTSVYWYQQALGLGLQFLLWYDEGEERNRGNFPPRFSGRQFPNYSSELNVNALELEDSALYLCASSPGLAGQETQYFGPGTRLLVL.

The chain's CDR3 is CASSLLAGVGEQYF. As DNA, the CDR3 is TGTGCCAGCAGCTTACTAGCGGGAGTGGGCGAGCAGTACTTC. The chain carries TRBV7-9 and TRBJ2-7; 10 nucleotides agree with TRBD2. Germline V gives CDR1 SEHNR, CDR2 FQNEAQ (reference sequence). This CDR3 comprises 14 residues. Trimming at V came to 2 bases and at J to 6 bases, leaving 4 bases not matched to a gene.

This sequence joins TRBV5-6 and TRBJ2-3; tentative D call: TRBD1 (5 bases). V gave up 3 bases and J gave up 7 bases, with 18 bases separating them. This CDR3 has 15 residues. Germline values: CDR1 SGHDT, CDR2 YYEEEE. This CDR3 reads CASSSDPTAANTQYF. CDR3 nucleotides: TGTGCCAGCAGCTCTGATCCGACAGCCGCCAATACGCAGTATTTT.